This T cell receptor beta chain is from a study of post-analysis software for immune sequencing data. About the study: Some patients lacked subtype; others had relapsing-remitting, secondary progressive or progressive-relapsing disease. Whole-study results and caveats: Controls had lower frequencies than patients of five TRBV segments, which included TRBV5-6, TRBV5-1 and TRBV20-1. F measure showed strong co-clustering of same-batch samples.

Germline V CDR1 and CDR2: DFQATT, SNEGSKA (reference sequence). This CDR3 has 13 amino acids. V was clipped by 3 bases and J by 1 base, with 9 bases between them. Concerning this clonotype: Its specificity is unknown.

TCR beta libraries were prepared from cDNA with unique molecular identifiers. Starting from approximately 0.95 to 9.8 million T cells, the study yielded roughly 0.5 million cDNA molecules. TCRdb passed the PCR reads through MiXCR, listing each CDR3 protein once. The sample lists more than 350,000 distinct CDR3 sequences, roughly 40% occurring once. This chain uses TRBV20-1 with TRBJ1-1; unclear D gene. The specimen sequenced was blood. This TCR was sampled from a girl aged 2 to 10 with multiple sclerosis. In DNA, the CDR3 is TGCAGTGCTAGTCCTCAGACGAACACTGAAGCTTTCTTT. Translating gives CSASPQTNTEAFF.